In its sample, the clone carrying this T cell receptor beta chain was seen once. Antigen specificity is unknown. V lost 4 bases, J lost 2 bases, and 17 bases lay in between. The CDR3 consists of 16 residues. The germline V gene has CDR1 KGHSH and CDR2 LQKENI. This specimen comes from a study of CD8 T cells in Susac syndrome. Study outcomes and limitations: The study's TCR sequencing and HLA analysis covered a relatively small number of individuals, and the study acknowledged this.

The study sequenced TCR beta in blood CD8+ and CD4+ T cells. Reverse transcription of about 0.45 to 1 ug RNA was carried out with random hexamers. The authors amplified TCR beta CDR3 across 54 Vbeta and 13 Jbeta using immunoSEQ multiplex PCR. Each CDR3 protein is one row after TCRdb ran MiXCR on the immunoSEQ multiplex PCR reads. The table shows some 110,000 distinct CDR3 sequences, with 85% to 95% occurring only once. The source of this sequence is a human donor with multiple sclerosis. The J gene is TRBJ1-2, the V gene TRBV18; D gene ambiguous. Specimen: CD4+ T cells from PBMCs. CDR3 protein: CASSLLAATANYGYTF. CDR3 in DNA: TGTGCCAGCTCACTCTTAGCTGCAACAGCGAACTATGGCTACACCTTC. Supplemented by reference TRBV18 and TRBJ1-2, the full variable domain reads NAGVMQNPRHLVRRRGQEARLRCSPMKGHSHVYWYRQLPEEGLKFMVYLQKENIIDESGMPKERFSAEFPKEGPSILRIQQVVRGDSAAYFCASSLLAATANYGYTFGSGTRLTVV.